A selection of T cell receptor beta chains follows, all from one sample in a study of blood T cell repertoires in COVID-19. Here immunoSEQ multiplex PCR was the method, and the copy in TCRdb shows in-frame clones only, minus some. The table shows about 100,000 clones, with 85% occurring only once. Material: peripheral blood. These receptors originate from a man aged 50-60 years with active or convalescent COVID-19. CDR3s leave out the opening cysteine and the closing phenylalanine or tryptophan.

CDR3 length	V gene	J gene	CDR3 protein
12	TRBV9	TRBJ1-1	ASSADRGDTEAF
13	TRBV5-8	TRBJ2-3	ASSFRRGETDTQY
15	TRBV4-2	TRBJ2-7	ASSQEESFQGIYEQY
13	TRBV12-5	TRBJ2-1	ASGPTSQVYNEQF
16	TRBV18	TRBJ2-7	ASSPRFSSGRTSDEQY
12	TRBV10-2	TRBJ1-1	ASRGTGPNTEAF
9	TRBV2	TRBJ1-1	ASSEAERPF
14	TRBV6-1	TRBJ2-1	ASSDPTGGVYNEQF
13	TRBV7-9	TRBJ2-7	ASSLGATTYAAQY
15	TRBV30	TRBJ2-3	AWSVPGLAGRTDTQY
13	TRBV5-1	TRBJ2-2	ASSTGQGNTGELF
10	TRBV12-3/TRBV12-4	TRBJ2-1	ASSPGVARKF
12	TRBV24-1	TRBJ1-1	ATRGTGPNTEAF
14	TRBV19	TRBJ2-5	ASSFRDRAGRGTQY
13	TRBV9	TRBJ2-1	ASSVGTSGHNEQF
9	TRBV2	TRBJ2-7	ASSPGGEQY
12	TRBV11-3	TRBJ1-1	ASSLEGAGTEAF
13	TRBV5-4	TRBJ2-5	ASSLPGVGGETQY
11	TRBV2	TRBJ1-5	ASSDRVHQPQH
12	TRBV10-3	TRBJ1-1	ATLQGQMNTEAF
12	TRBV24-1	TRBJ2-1	ATSDWTNYNEQF
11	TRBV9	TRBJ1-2	ASSRQQNYGYT
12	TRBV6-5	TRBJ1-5	ASSSQGGNQPQH
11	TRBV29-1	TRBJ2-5	SVAREAPKTQY
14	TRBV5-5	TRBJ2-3	ASSVSVGLSTDTQY
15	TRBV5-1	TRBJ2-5	ASSLAETGAGVETQY
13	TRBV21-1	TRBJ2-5	ASSLPTGPQETQY
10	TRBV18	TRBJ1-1	ASSPPSTEAF
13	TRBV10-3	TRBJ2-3	AIRPPGAGTDTQY
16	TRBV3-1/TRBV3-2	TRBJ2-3	ASSQISTSGRATATQY
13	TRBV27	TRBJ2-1	ASNTGTGLYNEQF
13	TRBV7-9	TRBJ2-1	ASIPTSQPYNEQF
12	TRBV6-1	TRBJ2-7	ASSTAAGIVEQY
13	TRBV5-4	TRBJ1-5	ASSPGTGQNQPQH
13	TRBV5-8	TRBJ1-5	ASSWDRGSGQPQH
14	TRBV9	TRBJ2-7	ASSVATSGSLYEQY
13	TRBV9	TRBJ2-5	ASSVGTTFQETQY
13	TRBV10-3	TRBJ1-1	AISELGTGGTEAF
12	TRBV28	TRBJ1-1	ASSFWTSNTEAF
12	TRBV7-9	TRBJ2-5	ASSSLAGGETQY
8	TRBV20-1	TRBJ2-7	SAGAYEQY
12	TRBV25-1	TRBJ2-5	ASSAKGKEETQY
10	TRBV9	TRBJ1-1	ASSVEQGRAF
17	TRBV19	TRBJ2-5	ASSIAQDTFRGQQETQY
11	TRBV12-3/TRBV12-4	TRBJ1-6	ASSTTSDSPLH
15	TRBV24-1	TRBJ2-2	ATSATGGQHLTGELF
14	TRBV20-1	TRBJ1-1	SASPFWTGRNTEAF
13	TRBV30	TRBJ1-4	AWSSLQGAGEKLF
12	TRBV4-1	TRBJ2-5	ASSQEGASGTQY
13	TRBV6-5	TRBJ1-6	ASSYSIRGNSPLH
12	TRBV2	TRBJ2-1	ASRPLTSSGEQF
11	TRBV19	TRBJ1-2	ASSSYRGTGYT